What follows are 24 T cell receptor beta chains derived from one specimen sequenced in a study of T-cell memory formation after mild COVID-19. MiXCR, applied by TCRdb to the 5' RACE reads, yields one record per CDR3 protein. The sample includes under 400,000 distinct CDR3 sequences, 20% to 25% of them seen just once. The sample was PBMCs or a T cell subset sorted from them (not recorded which). The receptor source for this set is an adult woman who had mild COVID-19 (a few samples of this study predate the infection). Cell type and time point are not known.

The rearrangement joins TRBV2 to TRBJ2-2; D might be TRBD1 (5 bases). The CDR3 sequence is 15 residues long. Germline V lookup: CDR1 SNHLY, CDR2 FYNNEI. Trimming shortened V by 6 bases and J by 0 bases, and 11 bases separated the two germline ends. The CDR3 DNA reads as TGTGCCAGCAGCCGCGACAGAGCGAACACCGGGGAGCTGTTTTTT. Translating it yields CASSRDRANTGELFF.

This clonotype came up a few times. The rearrangement joins TRBV7-9 to TRBJ2-7; no clear D. This CDR3 is 13 amino acids long. Germline values: CDR1 SEHNR, CDR2 FQNEAQ (reference sequence). Trimming stripped 3 bases from V and 1 base from J, with 7 bases between. The CDR3 sequence is CASSFTESYEQYF. CDR3 nucleotide sequence: TGTGCCAGCAGCTTTACAGAATCCTACGAGCAGTACTTC.

This rearrangement joins TRBV15 to TRBJ1-6; possibly TRBD1 for D (5 bases). Trimming cost V 0 bases and J 6 bases, with 9 bases left between them. Looked up from germline, CDR1 is LNHNV and CDR2 is YYDKDF (reference sequence). The CDR3 contains 15 residues. The CDR3 DNA reads TGTGCCACCAGCAGAGACAGGGAGAGTAATTCACCCCTCCACTTT. This sequence encodes CATSRDRESNSPLHF.

This clonotype was counted only a few times. The V gene is TRBV5-1, the J gene TRBJ1-2, with TRBD1 matching 10 bases. There are 16 residues in the CDR3. V was clipped by 0 bases and J by 6 bases; unmatched bases: 8. CDR1 and CDR2 (germline): SGHRS, YFSETQ. CDR3 DNA: TGCGCCAGCAGCTTGGAGGCTGGGGACAGGGGAAATGGCTACACCTTC. Encoded protein: CASSLEAGDRGNGYTF.

This clonotype was seen only a few times. Here the CDR3 reads CASSVARQGFTDTQYF. The DNA for the CDR3 is TGTGCCAGCAGCGTAGCAAGACAGGGGTTCACAGATACGCAGTATTTT. The chain is built from TRBV9 and TRBJ2-3; TRBD1 matches 8 bases. The V segment lost 0 bases and the J segment 2 bases; nucleotides outside the gene matches: 5. The CDR3 consists of 16 residues. Germline V gene lookup returns CDR1 SGDLS and CDR2 YYNGEE. The full variable domain, in which reference TRBV9 and TRBJ2-3 provide the parts outside the CDR3, is DSGVTQTPKHLITATGQRVTLRCSPRSGDLSVYWYQQSLDQGLQFLIQYYNGEERAKGNILERFSAQQFPDLHSELNLSSLELGDSALYFCASSVARQGFTDTQYFGPGTRLTVL.

This clonotype was counted a few times. Here the CDR3 reads CASSWGTSGSGEQYF. CDR3 DNA sequence: TGCGCCAGCAGCTGGGGGACTAGCGGGAGTGGCGAGCAGTACTTC. This sequence joins TRBV5-1 and TRBJ2-7, with 14 positions matching TRBD2. Germline trimming cut 3 bases from V and 6 bases from J; bases unmatched to any gene: 5. Germline loops: CDR1 SGHRS, CDR2 YFSETQ. The CDR3 length is 15 residues.

This clonotype was found a few times. The chain uses TRBV7-8 and TRBJ1-2; D may be TRBD1 (6 bases). The CDR3 is 13 residues long. With 7 bases removed from V and 3 bases from J, the gap between germline ends came to 12 bases. Germline CDR1 SGHVS, CDR2 FQNEAQ. CDR3 nucleotides: TGTGCCAGCACTAGGGGACATTACTATGGCTACACCTTC. Translated: CASTRGHYYGYTF.

This clonotype was detected ten times or more. The chain carries TRBV12-3 or TRBV12-4 and TRBJ2-7; D possibly matches TRBD1 or TRBD2 (5 bases each). CDR3 length: 13 residues. Trimming took off 5 bases at V and 0 bases at J, with 8 bases between the two ends. CDR3 in DNA: TGTGCCAGCAGTCCCGGGACCTCCTACGAGCAGTACTTC. Its translation is CASSPGTSYEQYF.

The V and J genes are TRBV20-1 and TRBJ1-1; a possible D gene is TRBD1 (6 bases). The V gene lost 1 base and the J gene lost 1 base, with 10 bases spanning the gap. Germline V gives CDR1 DFQATT, CDR2 SNEGSKA (reference sequence). The CDR3 totals 14 residues. For the CDR3, the DNA is TGCAGTGCTAGAGTCGCGGGGGCGAACACTGAAGCTTTCTTT. Its translation: CSARVAGANTEAFF.

The rearrangement uses TRBV6-5 and TRBJ1-5; TRBD1 agrees at 8 bases. The ends lost 5 bases at V and 8 bases at J; junction bases unmatched: 11. The CDR3 is 15 residues long. Germline CDR1 reads MNHEY; CDR2 reads SVGAGI. The CDR3 is CASSGPDRGMEPQHF. The CDR3 coding sequence is TGTGCCAGCAGTGGGCCTGACAGGGGCATGGAGCCCCAGCATTTT.

This clonotype has a handful of counts. In DNA form, the CDR3 reads TGCGCCAGCAGTTCAGGACAGGGGCTAATGAACACTGAAGCTTTCTTT. It encodes CASSSGQGLMNTEAFF. This sequence joins TRBV5-1 and TRBJ1-1; 9 nucleotides align to TRBD1. Trimming at V came to 5 bases and at J to 0 bases, leaving 8 bases not matched to a gene. The CDR3 contains 16 residues. Germline loops: CDR1 SGHRS, CDR2 YFSETQ.

This clonotype has ten or more counts. This chain connects TRBV2 to TRBJ2-1; D is perhaps TRBD2 (6 bases). The CDR3 contains 17 residues. V gave up 0 bases and J gave up 6 bases, with 18 bases separating them. Germline V CDR1 and CDR2: SNHLY, FYNNEI. The CDR3 protein is CASSEASAGMAFNEQFF. The CDR3 DNA follows: TGTGCCAGCAGTGAAGCCTCCGCGGGGATGGCCTTCAATGAGCAGTTCTTC.

The table lists this clonotype with a few counts. The chain uses TRBV7-9 and TRBJ2-3, with unresolved D. This CDR3 is 13 amino acids long. V was shortened by 7 bases and J by 3 bases, with 11 bases between the two germline ends. Germline loops: CDR1 SEHNR, CDR2 FQNEAQ (reference sequence). In DNA, the CDR3 is TGTGCCAGCACCCGTCTGGTAACAGATACGCAGTATTTT. It yields the protein CASTRLVTDTQYF.

The V call is TRBV28, the J call TRBJ2-2; 10 positions match TRBD1. With 2 bases clipped from V and 1 base from J, the junction kept 7 bases outside the gene matches. The germline CDR1 and CDR2 sequences are MDHEN and SYDVKM. The CDR3 spans 18 residues. CDR3 residues: CASSLHLTGGLNTGELFF. CDR3 nucleotide sequence: TGTGCCAGCAGTTTACATCTGACAGGGGGCCTGAACACCGGGGAGCTGTTTTTT.

The V gene is TRBV3-1, the J gene TRBJ2-5, with 7 bases fitting TRBD2. This CDR3 is built from 14 residues. Germline CDR1 and CDR2: LGHDT and YNNKEL (reference sequence). With 1 base clipped from V and 4 bases from J, the junction kept 3 bases outside the gene matches. The CDR3 DNA follows: TGTGCCAGCAGCCAAGGCGGGGGATCAGAGACCCAGTACTTC. Protein sequence: CASSQGGGSETQYF.

This clonotype was observed many times. V usage is TRBV12-3 or TRBV12-4 and J usage is TRBJ2-2; 10 bases map to TRBD1. Losses at the gene ends were 4 bases for V and 4 bases for J; bases not matched to a gene: 0. The CDR3 has 14 residues. For the CDR3, the DNA is TGTGCCAGCAGTTGGACAGGGGGCACCGGGGAGCTGTTTTTT. Residues: CASSWTGGTGELFF.

The chain employs TRBV7-6 and TRBJ2-3; 8 nucleotides match TRBD2. Per germline, CDR1 SGHVS and CDR2 FNYEAQ. The V segment lost 0 bases and the J segment 1 base; nucleotides outside the gene matches: 6. CDR3 length: 17 amino acids. The CDR3 spells CASSLAMRGVRTDTQYF. As DNA, the CDR3 is TGTGCCAGCAGCTTAGCGATGCGGGGGGTCCGCACAGATACGCAGTATTTT.

This chain uses TRBV30 with TRBJ1-5; TRBD1 agrees at 7 bases. This CDR3 region has 13 residues. Looked up from germline, CDR1 is GTSNPN and CDR2 is SVGIG (reference sequence). The junction had 4 bases not matched to a gene; V was cut back by 5 bases and J by 3 bases. CDR3 in DNA: TGTGCCTGGGCGACAGGGACCAATCAGCCCCAGCATTTT. It specifies CAWATGTNQPQHF.

This chain connects TRBV20-1 to TRBJ1-5; D is perhaps TRBD1 (6 bases). CDR3 length: 17 residues. The V end was cut by 1 base, the J end by 1 base, with 17 bases between. Per the germline V gene, CDR1 is DFQATT and CDR2 is SNEGSKA (reference sequence). CDR3 in amino acids: CSARGDRDIPSNQPQHF. In nucleotides, the CDR3 is TGCAGTGCTAGAGGGGATAGGGACATACCGAGCAATCAGCCCCAGCATTTT.

This clonotype has a handful of counts. The chain joins TRBV7-9 to TRBJ2-3, with D maybe TRBD1 (6 bases). The length of the CDR3 is 14 residues. Germline loops: CDR1 SEHNR, CDR2 FQNEAQ (reference sequence). Between the trimmed V and J ends, which lost 6 bases and 1 base, there was a span of 11 bases. The CDR3 here is CASRPGTRTDTQYF. CDR3 sequence (DNA): TGTGCCAGCAGGCCCGGGACACGCACAGATACGCAGTATTTT.

The chain combines TRBV9 with TRBJ2-3; the match to TRBD1 covers 9 bases. J was trimmed by 6 bases and V by 4 bases; bases with no gene match: 9. CDR3 length equals 15 residues. Germline loops: CDR1 SGDLS, CDR2 YYNGEE. In DNA form, the CDR3 reads TGTGCCAGCAGCACTCGACAGGGGGTAATGGATACGCAGTATTTT. It translates to CASSTRQGVMDTQYF.

This clonotype was seen more than once but under ten times. The V call is TRBV2, the J call TRBJ2-2, with D possibly being TRBD2 (6 bases). Trimming pared 7 bases from V and 4 bases from J, leaving 19 bases between. Looked up from germline, CDR1 is SNHLY and CDR2 is FYNNEI. This CDR3 spans 16 amino acids. As DNA, the CDR3 is TGTGCCAGCATACTAGCATCCCACCGGGGCACCGGGGAGCTGTTTTTT. This sequence encodes CASILASHRGTGELFF.

This chain joins TRBV9 and TRBJ2-3; 7 positions agree with TRBD2. CDR3 length: 16 residues. Germline-derived CDR1 and CDR2 are SGDLS and YYNGEE. The V gene end was trimmed by 0 bases and the J gene end by 2 bases; junction bases not matched to a gene: 6. The CDR3 DNA reads TGTGCCAGCAGCGTAGGGGCCAAGCGGGACACAGATACGCAGTATTTT. It yields the protein CASSVGAKRDTDTQYF.

This clonotype was detected only a few times. The chain links TRBV4-1 to TRBJ2-7; 14 bases match TRBD2. The CDR3 has 18 residues. V was clipped by 4 bases and J by 6 bases; unmatched bases: 14. Germline-derived CDR1 and CDR2 are MGHRA and YSYEKL. CDR3 in amino acids: CASSLGLAGGPTDGEQYF. The CDR3 DNA reads TGCGCCAGCAGCCTCGGACTAGCGGGGGGACCAACCGATGGCGAGCAGTACTTC.